Each of the 13 T cell receptor beta chains below was sequenced from the same sample in a study of neoadjuvant nivolumab and ipilimumab in lung cancer. The protocol was immunoSEQ multiplex PCR, while the TCRdb copy is restricted to in-frame clones and leaves out a portion. This table has 24,000 or so clones, approximately 84% appearing once. The starting material was peripheral blood, obtained before neoadjuvant nivolumab, alone or with ipilimumab. All receptors derive from an adult with non-small cell lung cancer.

The chain has TRBV7-8 and TRBJ1-5; no reliable D call. The CDR3 totals 13 residues. Trimming took 5 bases from V and 4 from J, leaving 9 bases between them. Germline assignment: CDR1 SGHVS and CDR2 FQNEAQ. CDR3 DNA: TGTGCCAGCAGCCAATTACCAAATCAGCCCCAGCATTTT. This codes for CASSQLPNQPQHF. The whole variable domain, filled in from reference TRBV7-8 and TRBJ1-5, reads GAGVSQSPRYKVAKRGQDVALRCDPISGHVSLFWYQQALGQGPEFLTYFQNEAQLDKSGLPSDRFFAERPEGSVSTLKIQRTQQEDSAVYLCASSQLPNQPQHFGDGTRLSIL.

J is TRBJ1-5 and V is TRBV15, with D unclear. CDR3 length: 14 residues. Per the germline V gene, CDR1 is LNHNV and CDR2 is YYDKDF (reference sequence). V was cut by 0 bases and J by 2 bases, with 5 bases left in between. The CDR3 region has the DNA TGTGCCACCAGCAGAGATCAGGGCAATCAGCCCCAGCATTTT. Its translation is CATSRDQGNQPQHF.

The chain links TRBV2 to TRBJ1-1, with D perhaps TRBD1 (5 bases). This CDR3 is 11 amino acids long. Germline CDR1 SNHLY, CDR2 FYNNEI. V lost 7 bases and J 7 bases, leaving 10 bases between the germline ends. CDR3 bases: TGTGCCAGCAAGGCGGGGGGTGAAGCTTTCTTT. Translation: CASKAGGEAFF.

This rearrangement joins TRBV9 to TRBJ2-5; 7 bases match TRBD1. The V gene end was trimmed by 4 bases and the J gene end by 0 bases; junction bases not matched to a gene: 6. Germline CDR1 SGDLS, CDR2 YYNGEE. The CDR3 is made up of 15 amino acids. Written as DNA, the CDR3 is TGTGCCAGCAGCCCCGGCAGGGGGAACCAAGAGACCCAGTACTTC. This gives the protein CASSPGRGNQETQYF. The whole variable domain, remainder taken from reference TRBV9 and TRBJ2-5, is DSGVTQTPKHLITATGQRVTLRCSPRSGDLSVYWYQQSLDQGLQFLIQYYNGEERAKGNILERFSAQQFPDLHSELNLSSLELGDSALYFCASSPGRGNQETQYFGPGTRLLVL.

The genes are TRBV5-6 and TRBJ2-3, with D perhaps matching TRBD1 or TRBD2 (6 bases each). With 4 bases removed from V and 3 bases from J, the gap between germline ends came to 15 bases. The CDR3 runs to 15 residues. In germline, CDR1 is SGHDT, CDR2 YYEEEE. The CDR3 sequence: CASSPGGLWTDTQYF. For the CDR3, the DNA is TGTGCCAGCAGCCCCGGGGGCCTCTGGACAGATACGCAGTATTTT.

The CDR3: CASTMGLADNEQFF. CDR3 DNA: TGTGCCAGCACCATGGGACTAGCGGACAATGAGCAGTTCTTC. The gene calls are TRBV7-2 and TRBJ2-1, with TRBD2 matching 11 bases. The CDR3 has 14 residues. Germline CDR1 SGHTA, CDR2 FQGNSA. Trimming took 7 bases from V and 5 from J; bases not matched to a gene: 4.

The chain carries TRBV11-2 and TRBJ2-7; 11 positions match TRBD2. Germline V CDR1 and CDR2: SGHAT, FQNNGV. The CDR3 length is 15 residues. Unmatched junction bases numbered 11, after V lost 6 bases and J lost 7 bases. In DNA, the CDR3 is TGTGCCAGCAGTACCGGGACTAGCGGTGTTGGGGAGCAGTACTTC. This sequence encodes CASSTGTSGVGEQYF.

V is TRBV9 and J is TRBJ2-5; 10 bases are a match to TRBD2. Looked up from germline, CDR1 is SGDLS and CDR2 is YYNGEE. The length of the CDR3 is 13 residues. The J segment lost 9 bases and the V segment lost 2 bases, leaving 4 bases of the junction unmatched. CDR3 amino acids: CASSVASGGSQYF. CDR3 coding DNA: TGTGCCAGCAGCGTTGCTAGCGGGGGATCCCAGTACTTC.

This clone occurred once. V gene TRBV5-6 combines with J gene TRBJ2-2; D may correspond to TRBD1 or TRBD2 (5 bases each). V was clipped by 5 bases and J by 0 bases, with 14 bases between them. The CDR3 is made up of 16 amino acids. Germline loops: CDR1 SGHDT, CDR2 YYEEEE. This CDR3 reads CASRMRGPANTGELFF. The CDR3 DNA reads as TGTGCCAGCAGGATGAGGGGCCCGGCGAACACCGGGGAGCTGTTTTTT.

This clone rates as medium-sized (0.01 to 0.1%). This chain connects TRBV19 to TRBJ2-7; no reliable D call. The V gene lost 1 base and the J gene lost 6 bases, with 10 bases spanning the gap. The CDR3 is made up of 13 amino acids. The germline V gene has CDR1 LNHDA and CDR2 SQIVND (reference sequence). CDR3 sequence reads: CASSIVPGSEQYF. The CDR3 nucleotides read TGTGCCAGTAGTATAGTCCCAGGAAGCGAGCAGTACTTC. Using reference TRBV19 and TRBJ2-7 for the parts outside the CDR3, the full variable domain is DGGITQSPKYLFRKEGQNVTLSCEQNLNHDAMYWYRQDPGQGLRLIYYSQIVNDFQKGDIAEGYSVSREKKESFPLTVTSAQKNPTAFYLCASSIVPGSEQYFGPGTRLTVT.

This clone was counted between two and nine times. This chain connects TRBV18 to TRBJ1-6, with a possible D match to TRBD1 (5 bases). The length of the CDR3 is 14 residues. The germline V and J ends were trimmed by 2 bases and 8 bases, with 10 bases remaining between them. Germline V gene sequence: CDR1 KGHSH, CDR2 LQKENI. The CDR3 bases are TGTGCCAGCTCACCAGGGGGAGGGCATTCACCCCTCCACTTT. Translating gives CASSPGGGHSPLHF.

The rearrangement joins TRBV6-1 to TRBJ1-4; 7 nucleotides agree with TRBD1. Trimming removed 2 bases from V and 10 bases from J; junction bases left unmatched: 10. This CDR3 has 15 residues. From germline, CDR1 is MNHNS and CDR2 SASEGT. The CDR3 DNA is TGTGCCAGCAGTGAATGGTTAGGGGGCAGGACAAAACTGTTTTTT. Its protein is CASSEWLGGRTKLFF.

V is TRBV6-1 and J is TRBJ1-2; 7 bases are shared with TRBD1. The V and J ends lost 1 base and 8 bases, in that order; junction bases with no gene match: 4. This CDR3 contains 13 residues. CDR1 and CDR2 from the germline V gene are MNHNS and SASEGT. CDR3 in DNA: TGTGCCAGCAGTGAAGGACAGGGATGGGGCTACACCTTC. Its translation is CASSEGQGWGYTF.